A single T cell receptor beta chain is shown here with its context. The germline CDR1 and CDR2 sequences are SGHRS and YFSETQ. The CDR3 is made up of 16 amino acids. The V and J ends lost 4 bases and 1 base, in that order; junction bases with no gene match: 7. The data belong to a study of blood T cell repertoires in COVID-19. For the study at large: Nucleic acid was either cDNA or gDNA, and it came from T cells, B-cell-depleted T cells, or PBMCs.

Repertoires were generated with immunoSEQ multiplex PCR, while TCRdb's copy carries only in-frame clones and drops some. The sample lists around 100,000 clones; roughly 86% were seen once. This chain joins TRBV5-1 and TRBJ2-2; the match to TRBD1 covers 7 bases. This clonotype was obtained from a man in his forties or fifties with acute or convalescent COVID-19. Source material: peripheral blood. The CDR3 DNA reads as TGCGCCAGCAGCCCCTACCGGACAGGGAACACCGGGGAGCTGTTTTTT. Its translation: CASSPYRTGNTGELFF.